The 16 T cell receptor beta chains below were found in one sample sequenced in a study of blood T cells in healthy people across ages. Combining a sample-barcoded 5' primer with a J-beta primer mix, a second PCR ran for about 7 to 11 cycles. TCRdb passed the 5' RACE reads through MiXCR, listing each CDR3 protein once. The table records about 1.6 million distinct CDR3 sequences, almost 35% of them present only once. The sample comprised blood. All receptors come from a woman aged 30 to 39 in good health.

This clonotype occurred a few times. The V call is TRBV28, the J call TRBJ1-2; possible D gene TRBD1, 6 bases. Germline-derived CDR1 and CDR2 are MDHEN and SYDVKM. Between the trimmed V and J ends, which lost 10 bases and 0 bases, there was a span of 12 bases. This CDR3 is 13 amino acids long. The CDR3 loop is CANQDRTNYGYTF. CDR3 nucleotide sequence: TGTGCCAACCAGGACAGAACTAACTATGGCTACACCTTC.

The rearrangement links TRBV27 to TRBJ2-4, with 9 positions matching TRBD2. The germline CDR1 and CDR2 sequences are MNHEY and SMNVEV (reference sequence). V trimming: 3 bases; J trimming: 4 bases; junction bases outside the gene matches: 4. The CDR3 consists of 15 residues. DNA for the CDR3: TGTGCCAGCAGTTTTCTTAGCGGGAGTAAAAACATTCAGTACTTC. Protein sequence: CASSFLSGSKNIQYF.

This clonotype came up many times. This chain uses TRBV29-1 with TRBJ2-4; TRBD1 is a possible D gene (6 bases). Looked up from germline, CDR1 is SQVTM and CDR2 is ANQGSEA. CDR3 length: 14 amino acids. Trimming pared 6 bases from V and 3 bases from J, leaving 15 bases between. CDR3 nucleotides: TGCAGCGTCTCGACAGGATGGGGCAAAAACATTCAGTACTTC. It codes for CSVSTGWGKNIQYF. Variable domain in full (rest from reference TRBV29-1 and TRBJ2-4): SAVISQKPSRDICQRGTSLTIQCQVDSQVTMMFWYRQQPGQSLTLIATANQGSEATYESGFVIDKFPISRPNLTFSTLTVSNMSPEDSSIYLCSVSTGWGKNIQYFGAGTRLSVL.

The chain uses TRBV13 and TRBJ2-7, with TRBD2 matching over 9 bases. The DNA end lines up better with TRBJ2-5; the J call may be wrong. Germline values: CDR1 PRHDT, CDR2 FYEKMQ (reference sequence). The CDR3 covers 15 residues. The CDR3 here is CASSFAGGAWETQYF. DNA of the CDR3: TGTGCCAGCAGCTTCGCGGGGGGGGCTTGGGAGACCCAGTACTTC.

This rearrangement joins TRBV6-6 to TRBJ2-7; D perhaps matches TRBD1 (5 bases). V was cut by 2 bases and J by 4 bases, with 15 bases left in between. The CDR3 loop spans 15 amino acids. Germline V gives CDR1 MNHNY, CDR2 SVGAGI (reference sequence). For the CDR3, the DNA is TGTGCCAGCAGTTACGGGGCCTCGAATCGATACGAGCAGTACTTC. Translation gives CASSYGASNRYEQYF.

CDR3 loop: CSATTGSWQETQYF. DNA for the CDR3: TGCAGTGCTACCACAGGGTCTTGGCAAGAGACCCAGTACTTC. The V gene is TRBV20-1, the J gene TRBJ2-5, with D possibly TRBD1 on 6 matching bases. Germline loops: CDR1 DFQATT, CDR2 SNEGSKA (reference sequence). The V gene lost 4 bases and the J gene lost 2 bases, with 14 bases spanning the gap. The CDR3 sequence is 14 residues long.

The rearrangement links TRBV12-3 or TRBV12-4 to TRBJ2-1; 8 bases match TRBD2. With V trimmed by 3 bases and J by 10 bases, 11 bases remained unmatched. This CDR3 is 15 amino acids long. The CDR3 region is CASSFSAAGGGEQFF. CDR3 coding DNA: TGTGCCAGCAGTTTTTCCGCCGCGGGAGGAGGGGAGCAGTTCTTC.

A few counts support this clonotype. The genes are TRBV20-1 and TRBJ2-1; D not resolved. The CDR3 totals 17 residues. V lost 1 base and J lost 1, with 17 bases in between. Germline loops: CDR1 DFQATT, CDR2 SNEGSKA (reference sequence). The CDR3 here is CSARGRTPKGSYNEQFF. CDR3 nucleotide sequence: TGCAGTGCTAGAGGCAGGACCCCTAAAGGGTCCTACAATGAGCAGTTCTTC.

J is TRBJ2-6 and V is TRBV20-1; 7 bases line up with TRBD1. The CDR3 length is 16 residues. V lost 5 bases to trimming and J lost 0 bases; unmatched junction nucleotides: 7. Germline values: CDR1 DFQATT, CDR2 SNEGSKA (reference sequence). The CDR3 bases are TGCAGTGCTCTGACAGGGCCCCTCTCTGGGGCCAACGTCCTGACTTTC. Translated: CSALTGPLSGANVLTF.

The gene calls are TRBV5-6 and TRBJ2-7; 11 bases are a match to TRBD1. TRBJ2-5 matches the DNA end more closely, so the J call is doubtful. The CDR3 is made up of 16 amino acids. The V gene's germline CDR1 is SGHDT and CDR2 YYEEEE. The CDR3, as DNA: TGTGCCAGCAGCTTGTCTCGGACAGGGGGCATGGAGACCCAGTACTTC. This translates into CASSLSRTGGMETQYF.

This clonotype was observed a handful of times. J is TRBJ2-3 and V is TRBV10-3; 7 bases are shared with TRBD2. The CDR3 length is 17 residues. V shed 0 bases and J 2 bases; nucleotides not matched to a gene: 8. Germline V gene data show CDR1 as ENHRY and CDR2 as SYGVKD. CDR3 amino acids: CAISESLGLGSTDTQYF. In nucleotides, the CDR3 is TGTGCCATCAGTGAGTCGCTCGGACTAGGATCCACAGATACGCAGTATTTT.

In the case of this clonotype: A read error may account for a junction end that differs from germline. The chain uses TRBV12-3 or TRBV12-4 and TRBJ2-7; 7 positions match TRBD1. The CDR3 covers 15 residues. The CDR3 bases are TGTGCCAGCAGGGCGACAGGGCTCAGCTCCTACAAGCAGTACTTC. Its protein is CASRATGLSSYKQYF.

The chain combines TRBV6-2 or TRBV6-3 with TRBJ2-5; maybe TRBD1 (6 bases). The CDR3 has 12 amino acids. Germline values: CDR1 MNHEY, CDR2 SVGEGT. V gave up 0 bases and J gave up 10 bases, with 9 bases separating them. CDR3 region: CASSYSIGGQYF. The CDR3 nucleotides are TGTGCCAGCAGTTACTCTATAGGGGGCCAGTACTTC.

This clonotype has only a few counts. This chain links TRBV4-2 with TRBJ2-3; perhaps TRBD2 as D (7 bases). The V gene lost 4 bases and the J gene lost 3 bases, with 23 bases spanning the gap. The CDR3 has 18 residues. CDR1 and CDR2 (germline): LGHNA, YNFKEQ. This chain's CDR3 is CASSRNRGWGGPTDTQYF. The CDR3 DNA reads TGTGCCAGCAGCCGCAATCGTGGATGGGGGGGGCCGACAGATACGCAGTATTTT.

J is TRBJ2-7 and V is TRBV6-6; D gene unclear. Trimming removed 0 bases from V and 3 bases from J, with 18 bases in between. Germline CDR1 and CDR2: MNHNY and SVGAGI (reference sequence). The length of the CDR3 is 17 residues. The CDR3 sequence is CASSYSPRTEIHYEQYF. The CDR3 region has the DNA TGTGCCAGCAGTTACTCCCCCAGGACGGAAATTCACTACGAGCAGTACTTC.

This clonotype was detected a few times. The gene calls are TRBV9 and TRBJ2-5; 9 positions agree with TRBD2. V lost 3 bases, J lost 4 bases, and 10 bases stayed unmatched. This CDR3 is built from 16 residues. CDR1 SGDLS and CDR2 YYNGEE come from the germline V gene. CDR3 loop: CASSALGLASIETQYF. The CDR3 nucleotides are TGTGCCAGCAGCGCCTTAGGACTAGCGTCTATAGAGACCCAGTACTTC.